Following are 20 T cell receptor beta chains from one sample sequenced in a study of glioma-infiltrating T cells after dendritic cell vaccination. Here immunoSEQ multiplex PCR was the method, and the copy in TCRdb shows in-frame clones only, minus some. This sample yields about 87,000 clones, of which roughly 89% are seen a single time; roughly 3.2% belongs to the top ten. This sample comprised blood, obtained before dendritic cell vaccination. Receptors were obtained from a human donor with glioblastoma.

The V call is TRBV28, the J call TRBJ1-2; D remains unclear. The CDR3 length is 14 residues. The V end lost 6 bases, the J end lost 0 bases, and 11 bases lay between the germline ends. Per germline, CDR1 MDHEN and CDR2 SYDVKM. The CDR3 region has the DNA TGTGCCAGCAGCCGAGGTAGCGCTAACTATGGCTACACCTTC. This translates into CASSRGSANYGYTF.

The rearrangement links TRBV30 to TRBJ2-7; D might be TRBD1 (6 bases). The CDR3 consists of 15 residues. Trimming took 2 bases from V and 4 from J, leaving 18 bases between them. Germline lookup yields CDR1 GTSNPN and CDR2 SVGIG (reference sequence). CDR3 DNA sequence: TGTGCCTGGAGTTCCTCTACAGGGAAATTTTACGAGCAGTACTTC. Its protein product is CAWSSSTGKFYEQYF. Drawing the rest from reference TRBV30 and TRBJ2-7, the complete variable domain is SQTIHQWPATLVQPVGSPLSLECTVEGTSNPNLYWYRQAAGRGLQLLFYSVGIGQISSEVPQNLSASRPQDRQFILSSKKLLLSDSGFYLCAWSSSTGKFYEQYFGPGTRLTVT.

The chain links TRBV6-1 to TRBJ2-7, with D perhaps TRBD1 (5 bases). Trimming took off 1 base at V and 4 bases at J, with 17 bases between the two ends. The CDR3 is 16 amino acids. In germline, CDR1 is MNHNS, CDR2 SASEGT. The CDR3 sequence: CASSEVGRGFGYEQYF. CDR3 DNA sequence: TGTGCCAGCAGTGAAGTAGGTAGGGGCTTTGGGTACGAGCAGTACTTC.

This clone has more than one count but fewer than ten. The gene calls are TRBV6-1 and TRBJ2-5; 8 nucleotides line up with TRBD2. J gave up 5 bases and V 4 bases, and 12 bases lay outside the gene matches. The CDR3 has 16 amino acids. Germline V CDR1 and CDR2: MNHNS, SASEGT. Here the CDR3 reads CASSANSGTSGETQYF. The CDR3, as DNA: TGTGCCAGCAGTGCAAACAGCGGGACTAGTGGGGAGACCCAGTACTTC.

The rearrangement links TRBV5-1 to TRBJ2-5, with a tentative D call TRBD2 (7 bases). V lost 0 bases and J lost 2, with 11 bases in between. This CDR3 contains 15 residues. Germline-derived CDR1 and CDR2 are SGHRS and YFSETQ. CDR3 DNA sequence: TGCGCCAGCAGCTTGGGAGGGGGGGATCAAGAGACCCAGTACTTC. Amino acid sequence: CASSLGGGDQETQYF.

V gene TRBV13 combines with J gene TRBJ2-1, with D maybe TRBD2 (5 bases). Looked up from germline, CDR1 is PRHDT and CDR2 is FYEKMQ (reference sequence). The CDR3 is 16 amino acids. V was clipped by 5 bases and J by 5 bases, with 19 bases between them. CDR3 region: CASSPLASLGDNEQFF. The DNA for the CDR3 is TGTGCCAGCAGCCCGTTAGCGTCGCTGGGTGACAATGAGCAGTTCTTC.

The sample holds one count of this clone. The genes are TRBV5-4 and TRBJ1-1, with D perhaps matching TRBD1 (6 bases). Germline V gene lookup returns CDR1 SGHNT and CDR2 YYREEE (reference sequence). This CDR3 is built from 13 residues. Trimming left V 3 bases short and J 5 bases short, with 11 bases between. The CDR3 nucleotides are TGTGCCAGCAGCTCACAGGGTGGAACTGAAGCTTTCTTT. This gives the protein CASSSQGGTEAFF.

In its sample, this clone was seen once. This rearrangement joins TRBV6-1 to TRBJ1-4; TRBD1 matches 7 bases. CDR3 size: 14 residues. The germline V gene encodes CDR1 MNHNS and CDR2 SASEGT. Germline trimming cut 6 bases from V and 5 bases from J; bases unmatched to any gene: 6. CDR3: CASRPGTENEKLFF. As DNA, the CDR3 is TGTGCCAGCAGACCCGGGACAGAAAATGAAAAACTGTTTTTT.

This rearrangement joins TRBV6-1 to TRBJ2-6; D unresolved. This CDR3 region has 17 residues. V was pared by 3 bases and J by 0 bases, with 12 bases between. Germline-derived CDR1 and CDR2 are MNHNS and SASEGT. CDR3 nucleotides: TGTGCCAGCAGTGACGAAGTCTCCAGCTCTGGGGCCAACGTCCTGACTTTC. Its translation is CASSDEVSSSGANVLTF.

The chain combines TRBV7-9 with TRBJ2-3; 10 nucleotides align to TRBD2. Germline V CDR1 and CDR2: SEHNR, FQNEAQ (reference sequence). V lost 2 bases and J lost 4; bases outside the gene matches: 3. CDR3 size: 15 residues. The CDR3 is CASSLLAGVADTQYF. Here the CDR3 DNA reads TGTGCCAGCAGCTTACTAGCGGGGGTTGCAGATACGCAGTATTTT.

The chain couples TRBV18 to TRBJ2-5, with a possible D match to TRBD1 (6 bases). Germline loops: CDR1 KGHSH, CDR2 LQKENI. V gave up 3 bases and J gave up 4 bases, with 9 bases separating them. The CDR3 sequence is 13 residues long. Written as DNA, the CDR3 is TGTGCCAGCTCACCGGGACAACTAGAGACCCAGTACTTC. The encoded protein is CASSPGQLETQYF.

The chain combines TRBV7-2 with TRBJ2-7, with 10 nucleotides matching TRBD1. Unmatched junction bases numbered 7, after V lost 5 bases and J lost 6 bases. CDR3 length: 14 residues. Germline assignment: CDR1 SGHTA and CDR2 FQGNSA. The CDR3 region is CASSVRQGAGEQYF. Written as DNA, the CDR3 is TGTGCCAGCAGCGTGAGACAGGGGGCGGGCGAGCAGTACTTC.

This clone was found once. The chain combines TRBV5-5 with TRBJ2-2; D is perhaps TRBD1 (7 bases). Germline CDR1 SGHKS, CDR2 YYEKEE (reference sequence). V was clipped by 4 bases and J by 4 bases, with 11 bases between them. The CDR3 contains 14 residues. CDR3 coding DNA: TGTGCCAGCAGCCAGCAGGGGGGCACCGGGGAGCTGTTTTTT. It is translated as CASSQQGGTGELFF.

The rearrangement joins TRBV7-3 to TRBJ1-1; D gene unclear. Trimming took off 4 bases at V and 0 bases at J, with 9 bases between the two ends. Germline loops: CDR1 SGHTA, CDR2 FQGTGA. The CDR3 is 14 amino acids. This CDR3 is CASSSGMMNTEAFF. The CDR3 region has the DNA TGTGCCAGCAGCTCCGGGATGATGAACACTGAAGCTTTCTTT.

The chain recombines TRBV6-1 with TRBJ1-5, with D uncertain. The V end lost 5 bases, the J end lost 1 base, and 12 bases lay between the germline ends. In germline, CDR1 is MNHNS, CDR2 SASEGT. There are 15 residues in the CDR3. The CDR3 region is CASSKGGESNQPQHF. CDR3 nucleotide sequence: TGTGCCAGCAGTAAGGGCGGGGAAAGCAATCAGCCCCAGCATTTT.

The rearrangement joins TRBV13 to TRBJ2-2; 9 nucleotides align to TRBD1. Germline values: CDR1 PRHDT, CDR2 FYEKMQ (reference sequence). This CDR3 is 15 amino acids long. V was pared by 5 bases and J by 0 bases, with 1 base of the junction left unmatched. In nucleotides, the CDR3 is TGTGCCAGCAGCAACAGGGGGCCGAACACCGGGGAGCTGTTTTTT. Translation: CASSNRGPNTGELFF.

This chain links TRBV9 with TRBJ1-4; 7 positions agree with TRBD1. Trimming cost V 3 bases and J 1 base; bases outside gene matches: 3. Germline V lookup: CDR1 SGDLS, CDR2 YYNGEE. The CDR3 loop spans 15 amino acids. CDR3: CASSARQGTNEKLFF. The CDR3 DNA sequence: TGTGCCAGCAGCGCGCGACAGGGAACTAATGAAAAACTGTTTTTT.

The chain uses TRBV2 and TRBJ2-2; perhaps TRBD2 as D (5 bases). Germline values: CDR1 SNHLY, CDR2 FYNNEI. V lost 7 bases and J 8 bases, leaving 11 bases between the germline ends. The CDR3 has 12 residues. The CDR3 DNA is TGTGCCAGCAACGAGGGCATGGGGGAGCTGTTTTTT. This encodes CASNEGMGELFF.

The CDR3 spells CASRQLAGGTDTQYF. For the CDR3, the DNA is TGTGCCAGCAGGCAACTAGCGGGGGGCACAGATACGCAGTATTTT. The V gene is TRBV6-5, the J gene TRBJ2-3, with 11 bases matching TRBD2. The germline gives CDR1 MNHEY, CDR2 SVGAGI. The CDR3 runs 15 residues. After removal of 6 bases from V and 1 base from J, the junction contained 3 bases not matched to a gene.

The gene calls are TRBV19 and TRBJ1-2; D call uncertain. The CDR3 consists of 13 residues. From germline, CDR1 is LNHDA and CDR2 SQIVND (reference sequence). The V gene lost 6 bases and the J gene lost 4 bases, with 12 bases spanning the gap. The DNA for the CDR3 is TGTGCCAGTAGGGCTTCCTCCACCTATGGCTACACCTTC. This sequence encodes CASRASSTYGYTF.